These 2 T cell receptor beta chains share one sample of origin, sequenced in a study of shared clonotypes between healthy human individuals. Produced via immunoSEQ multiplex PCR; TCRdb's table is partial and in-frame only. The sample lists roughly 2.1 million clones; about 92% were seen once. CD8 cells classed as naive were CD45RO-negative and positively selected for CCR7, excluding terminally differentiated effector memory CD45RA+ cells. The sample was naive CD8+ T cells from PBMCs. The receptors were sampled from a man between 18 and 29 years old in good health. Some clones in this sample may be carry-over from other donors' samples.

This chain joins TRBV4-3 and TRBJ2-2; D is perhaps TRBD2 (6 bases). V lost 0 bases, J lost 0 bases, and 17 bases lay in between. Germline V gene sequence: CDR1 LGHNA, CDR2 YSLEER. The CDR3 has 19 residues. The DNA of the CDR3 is TGCGCCAGCAGCCAAGAAACCGTGGCGGGACTTACGAACACCGGGGAGCTGTTTTTT. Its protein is CASSQETVAGLTNTGELFF.

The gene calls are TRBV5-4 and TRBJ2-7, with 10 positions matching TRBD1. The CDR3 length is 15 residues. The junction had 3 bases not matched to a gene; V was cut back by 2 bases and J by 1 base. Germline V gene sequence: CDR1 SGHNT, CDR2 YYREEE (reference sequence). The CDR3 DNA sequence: TGTGCCAGCAGCTTCGGGGGACAGGGGTCCTACGAGCAGTACTTC. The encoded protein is CASSFGGQGSYEQYF.